The sequence of this T cell receptor beta chain was determined in a study of a mutant IDH1 vaccine in newly diagnosed glioma. As for the study in general: First vaccine doses came 4-6 weeks after radiotherapy alone, or with temozolomide cycles. Of treated patients, approximately 60% were men and roughly 38% women, averaging roughly 37 years.

V gave up 4 bases and J gave up 0 bases, with 10 bases separating them. The CDR3 consists of 14 residues. CDR1 is ENHRY and CDR2 is SYGVKD in the germline V gene. Worth noting for this clone: Its target is not known.

The assay was immunoSEQ multiplex PCR, and TCRdb's table has in-frame clones only and misses some. The sample shows some 33,000 clones, about 80% of them seen only once. Time point here: week 35, safety follow-up. A single vaccine dose contained 300 ug of mutant IDH1 20-mer peptide, and topical imiquimod was used with it. The source was PBMCs, collected from a glioma patient whose treatment included an IDH1 peptide vaccine. This TCR came from a man between 25 and 39 years old with glioma. The gene calls are TRBV10-3 and TRBJ2-7; D is unresolved. DNA for the CDR3: TGTGCCATCAGTGTTAATCCCGACTCCTACGAGCAGTACTTC. Its translation: CAISVNPDSYEQYF.